This TCR beta chain was recovered during a study of cytomegalovirus exposure and HLA in healthy donors (dated by TCRdb to the late 2010s). The study in broad terms: In an earlier analysis of 587 of the donors, 250 to 300 Gb of sequence data and 117 million unique TCR beta sequences from 180 million or so T cells were reported. Genome-wide SNP genotypes for about 65% of the roughly 700 donors were used in a later genetic analysis, which treated that subset as a discovery cohort. All discovery cohort repertoires had been generated using a single sequencing platform. HLA typing covered class I and class II loci at four-digit resolution. The number of typed donors differed by locus: about 629-630 for A, B, C, DRB1 and DQB1; about 520 for DQA1; some 610 for DPA1; and approximately 450 for DPB1. The aim of the study was to test whether cataloging public T cell receptors could identify signatures of past pathogen exposure. Along with the roughly 610-subject first cohort, a separate validation cohort of over a hundred different subjects was used. Donor age, sex, ethnicity and CMV serostatus were collected together with the repertoire data. High-throughput TCR immunosequencing, statistical association of individual TCRs with disease status, and machine learning were combined to predict cytomegalovirus infection status. In an earlier analysis of about 590 of the donors, high-throughput TCR beta sequencing was used to judge whether each TCR beta V gene segment behaved as functional or pseudogenic. Using immunosequencing, the study profiled T cell repertoires from about 610 subjects and related those repertoires to cytomegalovirus serostatus. Among 300 to 500 genotyped donors of the cohort, an average of around 250,000 unique TCR beta nucleotide sequences was sequenced per donor, of which roughly 18% were non-productive. A later analysis re-analyzed previously published TCR beta repertoires from hundreds of donors and added high-resolution HLA genotyping to study TCR occurrence patterns. Because of strong linkage in the cohort, 5 or 6 DR-DQ haplotypes were treated as single units for association and clustering. An early release that covered fewer than 800 HLA-typed donors contained approximately 290 gigabases of sequencing data and approximately 85 million unique TCR sequences. Among the roughly 400 genotyped donors, around 81% belonged to the genetic ancestry cluster associated with self-reported Caucasian donors. Rather than using new phenotypic data, the later analysis identified candidate immune exposures from TCR beta sequences and from how often those sequences occurred across donors. Overall study results and their limits: At a false discovery rate of 0.05, a later analysis linked 16,000 or so TCR beta sequences to specific HLA alleles. In a later analysis, TCR association rates were found to vary across HLA loci, with the most associated TCRs seen for DRB1 alleles and the fewest for HLA-C alleles. A later genetic analysis reported fewer N-insertions in productive TCRs among donors in an Asian-associated ancestry cluster than the roughly 700-donor mean. Because counts were too low, roughly 18 rarely observed V segments, including chromosome 9 orphons, were left out of the earlier analysis of approximately 500 of the donors. The study listed 164 TCR beta chains as associated with cytomegalovirus. A few of the identified cytomegalovirus-associated TCR beta chains were confirmed in vitro to be specific for cytomegalovirus antigens. According to a later analysis, parvovirus B19, influenza, CMV and Epstein-Barr virus appeared linked to several top co-occurrence clusters. The 87-base-pair reads could not distinguish some IMGT-functional V segments, including TRBV6-2 and TRBV6-3, so those segments were excluded. A further reported finding was that TCR beta sequences accurately predicted the HLA-A and HLA-B alleles for most subjects in the first cohort. V-gene and J-gene trimming of TCR beta chains was associated with a missense DCLRE1C variant in a later genetic analysis, and the association was replicated in an independent cohort. Correlated functional status among segregating V segments might be attributable to linkage disequilibrium, but an unknown experimental factor could not be ruled out. A cluster of highly shared sequence variants was judged likely to represent a technical artifact of the sequencing pipeline. The classifier was reported to diagnose cytomegalovirus status with high specificity and sensitivity in both the original and validation cohorts. In an earlier analysis of about 600 of the donors, most TCR beta V segments appeared in productive rearrangements about 87% or about 30% of the time, broadly matching IMGT annotations. The only immune exposure information available for the cohort was CMV serostatus. In this cohort, only TCR beta chains were sequenced, and detectable features were limited by the absence of alpha or paired-chain data. Because HLA typing was unavailable for some donors at each locus, only the typed subset was used in association tests. Across donors, most TCR sequences were observed very rarely, whereas some public TCRs were present in many individuals. When HLA alleles, especially DR and DQ, strongly co-occurred, TCR associations were difficult to assign to individual alleles. The authors suggested that the approach could potentially be generalized to other disease states and immunological phenotypes. In a later analysis, HLA-associated TCR beta chains were found to be more clonally expanded and to have lower generation probabilities than equally common non-associated chains. Presence/absence analyses assumed roughly uniform sequencing depth across donors, an assumption that may not hold. Most CMV-associated TCR beta chains appeared to be HLA-restricted in a later analysis, and the HLA associations seemed to be driven largely by CMV exposure.

Libraries were prepared through the immunoSEQ multiplex PCR assay. The multiplex PCR relied on a mix of 60 forward primers for TCR Vbeta segments and 13 reverse primers for TCR Jbeta segments. Amplification of the CDR3 region of rearranged TCR beta genes was performed with a multiplex PCR assay on genomic DNA. Amplified TCR beta libraries were sequenced as 87-base-pair reads on the Illumina HiSeq System. In the original analysis: In a later analysis, about 80 million unique TCR beta chains were counted across the 500 to 850 repertoires, and approximately 9.9 million of these chains were shared by at least two donors. Raw reads were error-corrected and collapsed into unique sequences by a nearest-neighbor algorithm in which closely related sequences were merged to remove PCR and sequencing errors. To assign V, D and J gene segments, CDR3 sequences were aligned to IMGT reference sequences. Each retained sequence needed at least a six-nucleotide match to both a V gene segment and a J gene segment. Rearrangements were called productive when the CDR3 lacked stop codons and stayed in frame with V and J; all others were non-productive. CDR3 was defined according to IMGT convention as the region running from the second conserved V-encoded cysteine to the conserved J-encoded phenylalanine. Sequences without an unambiguous match to a single V gene segment were excluded from the earlier analysis of approximately 560 of the donors. In an earlier analysis of a few hundred of the donors, a V segment was called functional when productive rearrangements were above 56.7%, and segregating when the standard deviation between donors exceeded 5%. A statistical classification framework was built for diagnosing cytomegalovirus status from the catalog of TCR beta chain sequences. In a later analysis, TCR nucleotide sequences were compared against IMGT/GENE-DB human TR gene sequences so that V and J genes could be assigned. Using the TCRdist pipeline, a later analysis assigned CDR3 sequences along with most-parsimonious VDJ recombination scenarios. In a later analysis, every TCR beta chain was defined by the combination of its CDR3 amino acid sequence and its V-gene family, and reads without a unique V-gene family were dropped. A later analysis removed roughly 590 highly shared, low-generation-probability nucleotide sequences to deal with suspected cross-contamination and a sequencing artifact. In a later analysis, a clonal expansion index was calculated for each public chain from normalized within-repertoire ranks of inferred template counts. In a later analysis, generation probabilities were computed using a VDJ recombination model fitted to out-of-frame rearrangements, and the results were checked against IGoR. Hypergeometric tests were used in a later analysis to score TCR-TCR, TCR-HLA and TCR-CMV co-occurrence, with a repertoire-size bias correction applied to the TCR pairs. A later analysis estimated false discovery rates by permuting HLA or CMV assignments 20 times. In a later analysis, co-occurring TCRs were grouped with DBSCAN, and TCRdist sequence similarity was added when clustering was performed within HLA-allele-positive subsets. Repertoires with fewer than 30,000 or more than 120,000 public chains, plus five repertoires with anomalous nucleotide sharing, were excluded from co-occurrence clustering. TCRdb obtained this table from immuneACCESS and retained in-frame rearrangements with V and J assigned. These tables miss some clones; where compared with another copy, unresolved V genes account for less than half of the shortfall, and the remainder is unexplained. D and trimming come from the DNA, and the V and J calls and clone size come from that table. This sample comprises about 180,000 clones, 81% of them detected only once. Roughly 4.5% of the sample is held by the ten biggest clonotypes.

To note about this clone: The antigen it binds to is not known. Per-nucleotide qualities are absent, and no much larger clonotype sits a single base away.

V lost 5 bases and J lost 1 base; the stretch between them is 17 bases long. Based on the germline V gene (reference sequence), the CDR1 and CDR2 sequences are SEHNR and FQNEAQ. From the cysteine up to the phenylalanine, the CDR3 has a length of 16 residues. Solely the CDR3 DNA is kept, with 48 bases framed from the first base. The cohort comprised some 730 healthy bone marrow donors. At the time of sampling, every cohort member was nominally healthy, though immune exposures that went unrecorded were likely present. The donor was CMV seropositive and was included in the group of some 290 seropositive cohort members. A peripheral blood sample was provided by each donor, and peripheral blood mononuclear cells were used for TCR beta sequencing. Genomic DNA was extracted from the blood cell samples with the Qiagen DNeasy Blood Extraction Kit.

Sequencing was carried out using PBMCs. This clonotype originated in a woman aged 18 to 35 in good health and CMV-seropositive. This chain is built from TRBV7-9 and TRBJ2-5; TRBD1 is a weak D gene call, 6 bases matching. The DNA reads as follows: TGTGCCAGCAGCCCGATCAGGGGTGGGGGCCAAGAGACCCAGTACTTC. This encodes CASSPIRGGGQETQYF.